Shown below are 5 T cell receptor beta chains from a single sample sequenced in a study of cytomegalovirus exposure and HLA in healthy donors. TCRdb keeps only in-frame clones here, not all; method: immunoSEQ multiplex PCR. Among more than 110,000 clones listed, 80% to 90% were seen once. The sequencing input was PBMCs. These receptors all stem from a woman between 18 and 30 years old in good health and CMV-seropositive.

This chain uses TRBV19 with TRBJ2-7; D is possibly TRBD1 (6 bases). The V end lost 6 bases, the J end lost 2 bases, and 14 bases lay between the germline ends. Germline CDR1 is LNHDA and CDR2 is SQIVND (reference sequence). The CDR3 runs to 14 residues. CDR3 region: CASSYRADAYEQYF. Written as DNA, the CDR3 is TGTGCCAGTAGCTACAGGGCTGACGCCTACGAGCAGTACTTC.

The V call is TRBV10-3, the J call TRBJ1-4, with no clear D. Trimming pared 3 bases from V and 7 bases from J, leaving 9 bases between. Germline assignment: CDR1 ENHRY and CDR2 SYGVKD. CDR3 length: 13 residues. The CDR3 DNA follows: TGTGCCATCAGTGATGTTCGGGGTGAAAAACTGTTTTTT. The encoded protein is CAISDVRGEKLFF.

V is TRBV29-1 and J is TRBJ1-3; 7 bases fit TRBD1. The J segment lost 4 bases and the V segment lost 5 bases, leaving 5 bases of the junction unmatched. This CDR3 contains 13 residues. In germline, CDR1 is SQVTM, CDR2 ANQGSEA. The DNA for the CDR3 is TGCAGCGTTATACAGGGGACAGGAAACACCATATATTTT. It codes for CSVIQGTGNTIYF.

This clone was found once. Other DNA sequences in the sample encode the same CDR3. V usage is TRBV30 and J usage is TRBJ2-3, with D maybe TRBD2 (6 bases). The CDR3 runs 12 residues. With 4 bases removed from V and 1 base from J, the gap between germline ends came to 6 bases. Germline V gene sequence: CDR1 GTSNPN, CDR2 SVGIG (reference sequence). The CDR3 region is CAWTGGTDTQYF. As DNA, the CDR3 is TGTGCCTGGACGGGAGGCACAGATACGCAGTATTTT.

The J gene is TRBJ1-3, the V gene TRBV5-1; D is perhaps TRBD1 (5 bases). This CDR3 contains 14 residues. Germline V lookup: CDR1 SGHRS, CDR2 YFSETQ. Trimming left V 2 bases short and J 8 bases short, with 14 bases between. The CDR3 region is CASSFGGALDTIYF. CDR3 coding DNA: TGCGCCAGCAGCTTCGGAGGGGCATTGGACACCATATATTTT. The whole variable domain, filled in from reference TRBV5-1 and TRBJ1-3, reads KAGVTQTPRYLIKTRGQQVTLSCSPISGHRSVSWYQQTPGQGLQFLFEYFSETQRNKGNFPGRFSGRQFSNSRSEMNVSTLELGDSALYLCASSFGGALDTIYFGEGSWLTVV.